The 30 T cell receptor beta chains reported below all come from one sample, sequenced in a study of identical twins. TCRdb reprocessed the 5' RACE reads with MiXCR, giving one entry per CDR3 protein. The sample holds about 690,000 distinct CDR3 sequences, around 20% seen once. These sequences were also reported in another study, on T cells expressing NK-cell markers.

Specimen: PBMCs. The receptors were sampled from a woman aged 18-35 years in good health.

The chain joins TRBV7-9 to TRBJ2-7, with D unclear. The V end lost 2 bases, the J end lost 7 bases, and 6 bases lay between the germline ends. Looked up from germline, CDR1 is SEHNR and CDR2 is FQNEAQ (reference sequence). The CDR3 extends over 11 amino acids. The CDR3 spells CASSLTTEQYF. The CDR3 nucleotides are TGTGCCAGCAGCTTAACCACAGAGCAGTACTTC.

Only a few counts were recorded for this clonotype. The chain carries TRBV20-1 and TRBJ2-1; 8 bases line up with TRBD1. CDR1 and CDR2 (germline): DFQATT, SNEGSKA (reference sequence). The CDR3 spans 15 residues. J was trimmed by 12 bases and V by 6 bases; bases with no gene match: 19. CDR3 nucleotides: TGCAGTGCGCGAGACGACAGGGGACGCGGTATCGGGCAGTTCTTC. Protein sequence: CSARDDRGRGIGQFF.

This clonotype showed up just a few times. The chain has TRBV25-1 and TRBJ1-1; D perhaps matches TRBD1 (6 bases). Trimming cost V 3 bases and J 4 bases, with 18 bases left between them. CDR3 length: 16 residues. Germline values: CDR1 MGHDK, CDR2 SYGVNS. In DNA form, the CDR3 reads TGTGCCAGCAGTGATTCGGGGGCGAGGATGGGCACTGAAGCTTTCTTT. Translation: CASSDSGARMGTEAFF.

Ten or more counts support this clonotype. The CDR3 here is CAISDYRESYNEQFF. The CDR3 nucleotides are TGTGCCATCAGTGACTACAGGGAATCCTACAATGAGCAGTTCTTC. The chain recombines TRBV10-3 with TRBJ2-1; perhaps TRBD1 as D (6 bases). The V gene's germline CDR1 is ENHRY and CDR2 SYGVKD. This CDR3 has 15 amino acids. V was pared by 3 bases and J by 1 base, with 10 bases between.

CDR3 region: CAWSVPHSTIEPQHF. In nucleotides, the CDR3 is TGTGCCTGGAGCGTGCCCCATTCTACCATCGAGCCCCAGCATTTT. The V and J genes are TRBV30 and TRBJ1-5; D remains ambiguous. Per germline, CDR1 GTSNPN and CDR2 SVGIG (reference sequence). The CDR3 extends over 15 amino acids. Trimming took off 3 bases at V and 8 bases at J, with 20 bases between the two ends.

This chain connects TRBV10-1 to TRBJ2-5; possible D gene TRBD2, 6 bases. The CDR3 consists of 13 residues. The germline V and J ends were trimmed by 8 bases and 5 bases, with 15 bases remaining between them. Germline V CDR1 and CDR2: WNHNN, SYGVQD (reference sequence). The CDR3 region is CASGTTRGETQYF. CDR3 bases: TGCGCCAGCGGTACCACCCGGGGGGAGACCCAGTACTTC.

The chain links TRBV6-4 to TRBJ2-3; D is undetermined. Trimming pared 0 bases from V and 3 bases from J, leaving 4 bases between. CDR1 and CDR2 (germline): MRHNA, SNTAGT. This CDR3 has 13 amino acids. CDR3 sequence reads: CASSDSRTDTQYF. The CDR3 DNA sequence: TGTGCCAGCAGTGACTCGAGGACAGATACGCAGTATTTT.

This clonotype was detected only a few times. The V and J genes are TRBV5-5 and TRBJ2-5; D gene uncertain. V lost 0 bases and J 6 bases, leaving 9 bases between the germline ends. This CDR3 spans 13 amino acids. The germline V gene has CDR1 SGHKS and CDR2 YYEKEE (reference sequence). Here the CDR3 reads CASSLAEAKTQYF. DNA for the CDR3: TGTGCCAGCAGCTTGGCCGAAGCGAAGACCCAGTACTTC.

This sequence joins TRBV12-3 or TRBV12-4 and TRBJ2-1; TRBD2 aligns across 8 bases. This CDR3 is built from 16 residues. With 5 bases clipped from V and 0 bases from J, the junction kept 6 bases outside the gene matches. The CDR3 protein is CASSPGGDDSYNEQFF. The CDR3, as DNA: TGTGCCAGCAGTCCCGGGGGGGATGACTCCTACAATGAGCAGTTCTTC.

This clonotype was counted between two and nine times. The V gene is TRBV5-1, the J gene TRBJ2-1; 13 positions match TRBD2. Germline CDR1 is SGHRS and CDR2 is YFSETQ. V shed 0 bases and J 6 bases; nucleotides not matched to a gene: 3. The CDR3 covers 16 residues. The CDR3 DNA sequence: TGCGCCAGCAGCTTGGGGGGACTAGCGGGGCGCAATGAGCAGTTCTTC. This translates into CASSLGGLAGRNEQFF.

The rearrangement joins TRBV9 to TRBJ2-5, with D unresolved. This CDR3 is 14 amino acids long. The V end lost 4 bases, the J end lost 5 bases, and 15 bases lay between the germline ends. Germline CDR1 SGDLS, CDR2 YYNGEE. For the CDR3, the DNA is TGTGCCAGCAGCTCCTGGGTGGGCGCGGAGACCCAGTACTTC. Amino acid sequence: CASSSWVGAETQYF.

The CDR3 DNA sequence: TGTGCCAGCAGTTTTTGGGGGGGCGGAGAGACCCAGTACTTC. This encodes CASSFWGGGETQYF. This rearrangement joins TRBV12-3 or TRBV12-4 to TRBJ2-5, with D maybe TRBD2 (7 bases). V shed 3 bases and J shed 4 bases, with 12 bases lying between them. CDR3 length equals 14 residues.

This chain joins TRBV7-2 and TRBJ2-7; possibly TRBD2 for D (5 bases). The CDR3 is 12 amino acids. Germline CDR1 and CDR2: SGHTA and FQGNSA. V was trimmed by 6 bases and J by 6 bases, leaving 12 bases between them. The CDR3 DNA reads TGTGCCAGCAGACTAGACTGGGGCGAGCAGTACTTC. This translates into CASRLDWGEQYF.

V and J are TRBV10-3 and TRBJ2-2, with TRBD2 identical over 11 bases. Germline V gives CDR1 ENHRY, CDR2 SYGVKD. The trim removed 4 bases at V and 0 bases at J, leaving 1 base unmatched. The CDR3 covers 16 residues. The CDR3 here is CAISGTSGSNTGELFF. CDR3 DNA: TGTGCCATCAGTGGGACTAGCGGGTCGAACACCGGGGAGCTGTTTTTT.

This clonotype was counted between two and nine times. The chain combines TRBV2 with TRBJ2-1; the D gene is possibly TRBD1 (6 bases). Germline values: CDR1 SNHLY, CDR2 FYNNEI. Trimming pared 4 bases from V and 5 bases from J, leaving 12 bases between. The CDR3 runs 14 residues. The CDR3 DNA reads as TGTGCCAGCAGTGTACGACGGACAGACAATGAGCAGTTCTTC. Translation gives CASSVRRTDNEQFF. Together with reference TRBV2 and TRBJ2-1, the CDR3 gives the full variable domain: EPEVTQTPSHQVTQMGQEVILRCVPISNHLYFYWYRQILGQKVEFLVSFYNNEISEKSEIFDDQFSVERPDGSNFTLKIRSTKLEDSAMYFCASSVRRTDNEQFFGPGTRLTVL.

V is TRBV12-3 or TRBV12-4 and J is TRBJ1-6; TRBD1 aligns across 7 bases. Trimming at V came to 6 bases and at J to 10 bases, leaving 9 bases not matched to a gene. This CDR3 is 14 amino acids long. The CDR3 region is CASRGGTVWSPLHF. CDR3 DNA: TGTGCCAGCAGAGGAGGGACAGTGTGGTCACCCCTCCACTTT.

On this clonotype itself: An end of the junction differs from the germline gene, which may be a read error. This sequence joins TRBV3-1 and TRBJ2-4; no definite D call. Germline V gene data show CDR1 as LGHDT and CDR2 as YNNKEL (reference sequence). The CDR3 consists of 15 residues. The CDR3 nucleotides are TGTGCCTGCAGCCAAGATGGATCCGGATTAAACATTCAGTACTTC. It is translated as CACSQDGSGLNIQYF.

This rearrangement joins TRBV6-1 to TRBJ2-7; D remains unclear. Per the germline V gene, CDR1 is MNHNS and CDR2 is SASEGT. The CDR3 is made up of 14 amino acids. V gave up 1 base and J gave up 3 bases, with 10 bases separating them. The DNA for the CDR3 is TGTGCCAGCAGTGAAGGTTCGACAATCTACGAGCAGTACTTC. This translates into CASSEGSTIYEQYF.

This chain links TRBV20-1 with TRBJ2-1; weak D call: TRBD1 (6 bases). The CDR3 length is 10 residues. CDR1 and CDR2 from the germline V gene are DFQATT and SNEGSKA (reference sequence). Trimming took off 6 bases at V and 8 bases at J, with 8 bases between the two ends. CDR3 loop: CSARTDEQFF. The DNA of the CDR3 is TGCAGTGCCCGGACAGATGAGCAGTTCTTC.

The chain combines TRBV9 with TRBJ2-7; tentative D call: TRBD2 (5 bases). Germline loops: CDR1 SGDLS, CDR2 YYNGEE. The CDR3 runs 13 residues. Trimming removed 4 bases from V and 5 bases from J, with 13 bases in between. For the CDR3, the DNA is TGTGCCAGCAGCCCACTAGTTTTCAACGAGCAGTACTTC. Residues: CASSPLVFNEQYF.

This chain joins TRBV20-1 and TRBJ1-6; TRBD1 is a possible D gene (5 bases). V lost 3 bases, J lost 6 bases, and 18 bases lay in between. The CDR3 consists of 16 residues. Germline CDR1 reads DFQATT; CDR2 reads SNEGSKA (reference sequence). This CDR3 is CSARDSWTRTNSPLHF. In DNA, the CDR3 is TGCAGTGCTAGGGATTCTTGGACAAGGACTAATTCACCCCTCCACTTT.

This clonotype was recorded at least ten times. The chain combines TRBV12-3 or TRBV12-4 with TRBJ1-6; D not certain. CDR3 length equals 14 residues. The ends were cut back, 6 bases at V and 8 bases at J, with 14 bases in the middle. The CDR3 here is CASSSGTGYSPLHF. CDR3 nucleotide sequence: TGTGCCAGCAGCTCGGGAACCGGCTATTCACCCCTCCACTTT.

The chain has TRBV20-1 and TRBJ1-1, with D unresolved. This CDR3 is 13 amino acids long. The germline V and J ends were trimmed by 2 bases and 4 bases, with 11 bases remaining between them. CDR1 is DFQATT, CDR2 SNEGSKA, per germline (reference sequence). CDR3 residues: CSARLGVSTEAFF. The CDR3, as DNA: TGCAGTGCTAGACTAGGAGTTTCCACTGAAGCTTTCTTT.

This sequence joins TRBV20-1 and TRBJ2-7; 8 bases align to TRBD2. The CDR3 length is 14 residues. Germline loops: CDR1 DFQATT, CDR2 SNEGSKA (reference sequence). Germline trimming cut 1 base from V and 2 bases from J; bases unmatched to any gene: 4. The CDR3 spells CSARGLAMPYEQYF. The CDR3 DNA reads as TGCAGTGCTAGAGGACTAGCGATGCCCTACGAGCAGTACTTC.

V gene TRBV7-2 combines with J gene TRBJ2-1; TRBD2 agrees at 9 bases. Germline lookup yields CDR1 SGHTA and CDR2 FQGNSA. The CDR3 is 14 residues long. Germline trimming cut 1 base from V and 15 bases from J; bases unmatched to any gene: 10. CDR3 DNA: TGTGCCAGCAGCTTAGTTGTAGCGGGAGCGTATGGGTTCTTC. This gives the protein CASSLVVAGAYGFF.

In this sample, this clonotype turned up many times. The CDR3 sequence is CASSGQGTTEAFF. The DNA of the CDR3 is TGTGCCAGCAGCGGACAGGGGACCACTGAAGCTTTCTTT. This chain links TRBV7-9 with TRBJ1-1; 9 positions agree with TRBD1. CDR3 length: 13 residues. Germline CDR1 and CDR2: SEHNR and FQNEAQ (reference sequence). V dropped 5 bases and J dropped 4; count of bases not matched to a gene: 2.

The V call is TRBV7-8, the J call TRBJ2-7; the match to TRBD2 covers 8 bases. This CDR3 region has 14 residues. The germline V gene encodes CDR1 SGHVS and CDR2 FQNEAQ. The junction had 7 bases not matched to a gene; V was cut back by 5 bases and J by 4 bases. DNA of the CDR3: TGTGCCAGCAGCCCTCGGGAGGGGCCATACGAGCAGTACTTC. Translated: CASSPREGPYEQYF. The full variable domain, rest sourced from reference TRBV7-8 and TRBJ2-7, is GAGVSQSPRYKVAKRGQDVALRCDPISGHVSLFWYQQALGQGPEFLTYFQNEAQLDKSGLPSDRFFAERPEGSVSTLKIQRTQQEDSAVYLCASSPREGPYEQYFGPGTRLTVT.

A remark on this clonotype: The junction differs from germline at one of its ends, possibly a read error. This chain links TRBV20-1 with TRBJ2-1; 7 nucleotides align to TRBD1. There are 11 residues in the CDR3. Looked up from germline, CDR1 is DFQATT and CDR2 is SNEGSKA (reference sequence). The CDR3 sequence: CTAKTGTEQFF. The CDR3 DNA is TGCACTGCTAAGACAGGGACCGAGCAGTTCTTC.

In this sample, this clonotype turned up a few times. CDR3 in DNA: TGTGCCAGCAGTGAAAGTGTCACAGGTGGTTATGGCTACACCTTC. As protein: CASSESVTGGYGYTF. The chain recombines TRBV2 with TRBJ1-2; D may be TRBD1 (5 bases). Germline CDR1 and CDR2: SNHLY and FYNNEI. This CDR3 has 15 residues. The germline V and J ends were trimmed by 2 bases and 5 bases, with 15 bases remaining between them.

The rearrangement links TRBV11-2 to TRBJ2-1; 8 nucleotides line up with TRBD2. Germline loops: CDR1 SGHAT, CDR2 FQNNGV. CDR3 length: 15 amino acids. Losses at the gene ends were 1 base for V and 10 bases for J; bases not matched to a gene: 9. The CDR3: CASSLVGTRGREQFF. Here the CDR3 DNA reads TGTGCCAGCAGCTTAGTTGGGACTAGGGGTCGGGAGCAGTTCTTC.